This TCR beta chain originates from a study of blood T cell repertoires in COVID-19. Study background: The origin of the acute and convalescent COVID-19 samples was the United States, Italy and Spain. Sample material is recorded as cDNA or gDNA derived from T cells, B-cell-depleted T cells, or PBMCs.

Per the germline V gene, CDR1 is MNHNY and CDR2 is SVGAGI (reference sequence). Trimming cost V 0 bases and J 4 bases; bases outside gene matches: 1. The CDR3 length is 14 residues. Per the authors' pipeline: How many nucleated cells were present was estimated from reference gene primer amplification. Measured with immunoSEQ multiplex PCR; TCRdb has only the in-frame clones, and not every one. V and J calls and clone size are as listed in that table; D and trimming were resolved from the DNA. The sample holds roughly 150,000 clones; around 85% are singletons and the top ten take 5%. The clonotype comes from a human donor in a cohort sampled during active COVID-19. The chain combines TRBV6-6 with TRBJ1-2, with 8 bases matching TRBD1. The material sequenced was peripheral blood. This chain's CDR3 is CASSYSTGAYGYTF. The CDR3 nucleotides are TGTGCCAGCAGTTACTCGACAGGGGCCTATGGCTACACCTTC.